The text below deals with one T cell receptor (beta chain). Its target is not known. This entry comes from a study of regulatory T cells. Study-wide results and limits: In CD3G-deficient patients, conventional CD4+ T cells were enriched for hydrophobic CDR3 residues at positions 6 and 7. Skewed V and J usage and few unique V-J pairs marked patient repertoires, most in Tregs.

Every patient with CD3G deficiency had evidence of autoimmunity. Sorting split CD4+ cells into CD25-high CD127-low Tregs and CD25-low CD127-high conventional T cells. The PCR used 52 TRBV and 13 TRBJ primers. Profiling relied on immunoSEQ multiplex PCR, and the TCRdb table lists in-frame clones only, not all of them. Here the sample spans about 28,000 clones, around 93% being singletons. The germline CDR1 and CDR2 sequences are SGHRS and YFSETQ. This CDR3 has 17 amino acids. The junction had 7 bases not matched to a gene; V was cut back by 0 bases and J by 4 bases. The chain carries TRBV5-1 and TRBJ2-2; TRBD2 agrees at 9 bases. The TCR sequence derives from a person aged 18-35 years with CD3G deficiency. Sequencing was carried out using conventional CD4+ T cells sorted from blood. CDR3 DNA: TGCGCCAGCAGCTTGGAGGCGGGAGGGCCGTTCACCGGGGAGCTGTTTTTT. It translates to CASSLEAGGPFTGELFF.